One and the same sample provided the 13 T cell receptor beta chains below, sequenced in a study of T cells expressing NK-cell markers. Reanalyzing the 5' RACE reads, TCRdb keeps one entry per CDR3 protein, without DNA. Its clone listing holds approximately 150,000 distinct CDR3 sequences. Sequenced: blood T cells: a sorted CD56 or NKG2C T cell subset, CD4+ or CD8+ T cells, or bulk PBMC T cells (not recorded which). These TCRs come from a woman between 18 and 69 years old in good health.

The rearrangement uses TRBV29-1 and TRBJ2-3; without DNA, the TCRdb call of TRBD1 cannot be checked. CDR3 length: 14 amino acids. The germline V gene has CDR1 SQVTM and CDR2 ANQGSEA. CDR3 sequence reads: CSFRAGASTDTQYF.

The genes are TRBV5-1 and TRBJ2-1; the TCRdb call, TRBD2, lacks DNA for checking. This CDR3 is 12 amino acids long. The germline V gene has CDR1 SGHRS and CDR2 YFSETQ. The CDR3 spells CASSLSPEEQFF.

V and J are TRBV24-1 and TRBJ2-3; with no DNA, the TCRdb D assignment of TRBD2 cannot be verified. Germline V CDR1 and CDR2: KGHDR, SFDVKD. The CDR3 runs to 14 residues. CDR3 protein: CATSQAGVTDTQYF.

The chain recombines TRBV7-2 with TRBJ2-1; lacking DNA, the TRBD1 call made by TCRdb goes unchecked. The germline V gene has CDR1 SGHTA and CDR2 FQGNSA. The CDR3 spans 15 residues. The CDR3 here is CASSLALQGAGEQFF. Full variable domain (outside the CDR3, taken from reference TRBV7-2 and TRBJ2-1): GAGVSQSPSNKVTEKGKDVELRCDPISGHTALYWYRQSLGQGLEFLIYFQGNSAPDKSGLPSDRFSAERTGGSVSTLTIQRTQQEDSAVYLCASSLALQGAGEQFFGPGTRLTVL.

V is TRBV20-1 and J is TRBJ1-1; lacking DNA, the TRBD1 call made by TCRdb goes unchecked. The CDR3 contains 15 residues. The germline CDR1 and CDR2 sequences are DFQATT and SNEGSKA (reference sequence). The CDR3 reads CSARDARSGAGEAFF.

The rearrangement uses TRBV3-1 and TRBJ1-4; TCRdb reports TRBD1, a call that lacks DNA to check it against. Germline V CDR1 and CDR2: LGHDT, YNNKEL (reference sequence). CDR3 length equals 13 residues. The chain's CDR3 is CASSQGGREKLFF.

This chain joins TRBV19 and TRBJ1-2. Germline V gene sequence: CDR1 LNHDA, CDR2 SQIVND (reference sequence). The CDR3 has 14 amino acids. CDR3 in amino acids: CASSMTTQNYGYTF.

V gene TRBV5-4 combines with J gene TRBJ2-1. Germline values: CDR1 SGHNT, CDR2 YYREEE (reference sequence). There are 16 residues in the CDR3. This CDR3 reads CASSKAGLPSYNEQFF.

This chain links TRBV7-3 with TRBJ2-3; checking the TCRdb D call of TRBD2 is not possible without DNA. This CDR3 contains 13 residues. Germline V lookup: CDR1 SGHTA, CDR2 FQGTGA. The CDR3 sequence is CASSFRRGDTQYF.

The V call is TRBV7-3, the J call TRBJ1-1; TCRdb's D call, TRBD1, is unchecked because there is no DNA. Germline CDR1 and CDR2: SGHTA and FQGTGA. The CDR3 length is 18 residues. The chain's CDR3 is CASSLVGQGLGLNTEAFF.

The chain combines TRBV18 with TRBJ2-5; the TCRdb call, TRBD2, lacks DNA for checking. Germline values: CDR1 KGHSH, CDR2 LQKENI. The CDR3 is made up of 15 amino acids. CDR3: CASSPNPGGRETQYF. Full variable domain (rest looked up from reference TRBV18 and TRBJ2-5): NAGVMQNPRHLVRRRGQEARLRCSPMKGHSHVYWYRQLPEEGLKFMVYLQKENIIDESGMPKERFSAEFPKEGPSILRIQQVVRGDSAAYFCASSPNPGGRETQYFGPGTRLLVL.

Here the CDR3 reads CATAKTGDTGELFF. The genes are TRBV10-3 and TRBJ2-2; with no DNA, the TCRdb D assignment of TRBD1 cannot be verified. The CDR3 runs to 14 residues. From germline, CDR1 is ENHRY and CDR2 SYGVKD.

The gene calls are TRBV20-1 and TRBJ1-2; TCRdb's assignment of TRBD1 cannot be checked, as there is no DNA. The CDR3 runs to 13 residues. CDR1 and CDR2 from the germline V gene are DFQATT and SNEGSKA (reference sequence). CDR3 residues: CSAPQGANYGYTF.